Following are 18 T cell receptor beta chains from one sample sequenced in a study of a mutant IDH1 vaccine in newly diagnosed glioma. The antigens these receptors bind are not known. Assay: immunoSEQ multiplex PCR; the TCRdb copy retains only in-frame clones and omits some. The sample comprises tens of thousands of clones, under 80% of which are singletons, and 5.3% rests with the top ten. Sample time point: week 23, last vaccination. Each vaccine dose was 300 ug of mutant IDH1 20-mer peptide, with topical imiquimod. Here the sequenced sample was PBMCs, taken from a glioma patient whose treatment included an IDH1 peptide vaccine. These receptors all stem from a man aged 45-60 years with glioma.

This clone was seen once. The chain uses TRBV4-3 and TRBJ2-5; 7 nucleotides match TRBD1. CDR3 length: 15 residues. CDR1 and CDR2 (germline): LGHNA, YSLEER. The ends lost 1 base at V and 4 bases at J; junction bases unmatched: 6. As DNA, the CDR3 is TGCGCCAGCAGCCAAGGGTTGGCAGGGGGAGAGACCCAGTACTTC. Translation gives CASSQGLAGGETQYF.

The chain recombines TRBV29-1 with TRBJ2-5; perhaps D is TRBD1 or TRBD2 (6 bases each). Germline CDR1 and CDR2: SQVTM and ANQGSEA. The CDR3 has 12 amino acids. Trimming stripped 2 bases from V and 7 bases from J, with 11 bases between. In DNA, the CDR3 is TGCAGCGTTGAATTCGGGGGCGGGACCCAGTACTTC. Encoded protein: CSVEFGGGTQYF.

This sequence joins TRBV4-1 and TRBJ1-1; TRBD1 might be the D (5 bases). The germline CDR1 and CDR2 sequences are MGHRA and YSYEKL. V was cut by 0 bases and J by 7 bases, with 12 bases left in between. The CDR3 contains 14 residues. The DNA for the CDR3 is TGCGCCAGCAGCCAAGATTCCCGGGGCCTTGAAGCTTTCTTT. It encodes CASSQDSRGLEAFF.

CDR3 in amino acids: CAWDRYSGNTIYF. The CDR3 region has the DNA TGTGCCTGGGACAGGTACTCTGGAAACACCATATATTTT. The chain joins TRBV30 to TRBJ1-3, with a possible D match to TRBD1 (6 bases). The CDR3 totals 13 residues. V gave up 5 bases and J gave up 0 bases, with 8 bases separating them. Germline V gene sequence: CDR1 GTSNPN, CDR2 SVGIG (reference sequence).

This sequence joins TRBV5-6 and TRBJ1-2; 7 positions agree with TRBD1. The CDR3 length is 15 residues. The ends lost 1 base at V and 4 bases at J; junction bases unmatched: 7. The germline V gene encodes CDR1 SGHDT and CDR2 YYEEEE. CDR3 nucleotide sequence: TGTGCCAGCAGCTTGAGACAGGGAGTAGTCTATGGCTACACCTTC. It is translated as CASSLRQGVVYGYTF.

The V gene is TRBV7-9, the J gene TRBJ1-5, with D possibly being TRBD1 (5 bases). The CDR3 is 15 amino acids. The V end was cut by 3 bases, the J end by 4 bases, with 13 bases between. CDR1 is SEHNR and CDR2 is FQNEAQ in the germline V gene (reference sequence). CDR3 DNA sequence: TGTGCCAGCAGCTTGGGGCAGGAGCCAAATCAGCCCCAGCATTTT. Residues: CASSLGQEPNQPQHF.

The gene calls are TRBV19 and TRBJ2-3, with 10 positions matching TRBD1. The CDR3 covers 18 residues. Germline V gene data show CDR1 as LNHDA and CDR2 as SQIVND (reference sequence). Trimming cost V 5 bases and J 0 bases; bases outside gene matches: 11. The CDR3 protein is CASSPSGGQGVSTDTQYF. In nucleotides, the CDR3 is TGTGCCAGTAGTCCGAGCGGCGGACAGGGGGTTAGCACAGATACGCAGTATTTT. Combining the CDR3 with reference TRBV19 and TRBJ2-3 gives the whole variable domain DGGITQSPKYLFRKEGQNVTLSCEQNLNHDAMYWYRQDPGQGLRLIYYSQIVNDFQKGDIAEGYSVSREKKESFPLTVTSAQKNPTAFYLCASSPSGGQGVSTDTQYFGPGTRLTVL.

The chain employs TRBV30 and TRBJ2-5; D unclear. The germline V and J ends were trimmed by 4 bases and 4 bases, with 13 bases remaining between them. Germline V lookup: CDR1 GTSNPN, CDR2 SVGIG (reference sequence). The CDR3 totals 13 residues. This chain's CDR3 is CAWNFVDRETQYF. The CDR3 DNA is TGTGCCTGGAACTTCGTAGACCGAGAGACCCAGTACTTC.

This clone is a singleton in its sample. CDR3 sequence (DNA): TGTGCCAGCCCCTCGACACGATTAAAGCTAGCCAAAAACATTCAGTACTTC. Its protein is CASPSTRLKLAKNIQYF. V gene TRBV25-1 combines with J gene TRBJ2-4; D remains unclear. Deletions cut 8 bases from V and 0 bases from J, with 20 bases between. The CDR3 runs to 17 residues. CDR1 is MGHDK, CDR2 SYGVNS, per germline.

The rearrangement joins TRBV7-9 to TRBJ1-1, with D uncertain. The CDR3 length is 13 residues. V gave up 5 bases and J gave up 0 bases, with 7 bases separating them. From germline, CDR1 is SEHNR and CDR2 FQNEAQ (reference sequence). The CDR3 here is CASSPIMNTEAFF. The CDR3 bases are TGTGCCAGCAGCCCTATAATGAACACTGAAGCTTTCTTT.

V is TRBV13 and J is TRBJ1-1; D may be TRBD1 (5 bases). With 4 bases removed from V and 4 bases from J, the gap between germline ends came to 13 bases. The CDR3 is 14 residues long. Per germline, CDR1 PRHDT and CDR2 FYEKMQ (reference sequence). In nucleotides, the CDR3 is TGTGCCAGCAGCTCGGACGGGGGGAGCACTGAAGCTTTCTTT. It codes for CASSSDGGSTEAFF.

V is TRBV5-4 and J is TRBJ1-1, with D possibly matching TRBD1 (6 bases). V lost 4 bases and J lost 6, with 19 bases in between. The CDR3 runs to 15 residues. Germline V gene data show CDR1 as SGHNT and CDR2 as YYREEE (reference sequence). This CDR3 reads CASSPRDMSRSEAFF. Written as DNA, the CDR3 is TGTGCCAGCAGCCCCCGGGACATGAGTCGGTCTGAAGCTTTCTTT.

CDR3 protein: CASSEAGSTNEKLFF. CDR3 nucleotides: TGTGCCAGCAGTGAGGCGGGCTCCACTAATGAAAAACTGTTTTTT. The chain has TRBV25-1 and TRBJ1-4; D not certain. Trimming removed 3 bases from V and 2 bases from J, with 10 bases in between. Germline CDR1 MGHDK, CDR2 SYGVNS. The CDR3 extends over 15 amino acids.

This chain joins TRBV9 and TRBJ1-2; the D gene is possibly TRBD1 (5 bases). There are 15 residues in the CDR3. The V and J ends lost 3 bases and 4 bases respectively, with 16 bases between them. The germline V gene encodes CDR1 SGDLS and CDR2 YYNGEE. The CDR3 reads CASSAATRAAYGYTF. The CDR3 nucleotides read TGTGCCAGCAGCGCCGCCACCAGGGCCGCCTATGGCTACACCTTC.

This clone was recorded a few times. The chain combines TRBV29-1 with TRBJ2-1; 9 nucleotides line up with TRBD2. CDR1 and CDR2 from the germline V gene are SQVTM and ANQGSEA. The CDR3 loop spans 12 amino acids. After removal of 5 bases from V and 6 bases from J, the junction contained 2 bases not matched to a gene. The CDR3 region has the DNA TGCAGCGTTCAAGCGGGGGGCAATGAGCAGTTCTTC. Encoded protein: CSVQAGGNEQFF.

Only one count was recorded for this clone. The V call is TRBV29-1, the J call TRBJ2-5; tentatively, D is TRBD1 (6 bases). The germline V gene has CDR1 SQVTM and CDR2 ANQGSEA. V was shortened by 7 bases and J by 5 bases, with 17 bases between the two germline ends. The CDR3 is 13 residues long. The CDR3 DNA follows: TGCAGCGATTCGACAGGTCCGATGGAGACCCAGTACTTC. It yields the protein CSDSTGPMETQYF.

The chain joins TRBV7-2 to TRBJ1-1; tentative D call: TRBD1 (6 bases). Germline V gene lookup returns CDR1 SGHTA and CDR2 FQGNSA. The CDR3 is 16 amino acids. V gave up 5 bases and J gave up 1 base, with 17 bases separating them. The CDR3 coding sequence is TGTGCCAGCAGCGCGGTGGGGGCTCGCGGGAACACTGAAGCTTTCTTT. Amino acids: CASSAVGARGNTEAFF.

The chain combines TRBV4-2 with TRBJ1-2; TRBD1 agrees at 11 bases. Germline V lookup: CDR1 LGHNA, CDR2 YNFKEQ. V was pared by 3 bases and J by 4 bases, with 7 bases of the junction left unmatched. The CDR3 totals 16 residues. The CDR3 is CASSHGGTGGLYGYTF. The CDR3, as DNA: TGTGCCAGCAGCCATGGAGGGACAGGGGGTCTCTATGGCTACACCTTC.